One sample yielded the 13 T cell receptor beta chains listed below, sequenced in a study of stem cell transplantation in POMP-related autoinflammatory disease. Assay used: immunoSEQ multiplex PCR; TCRdb lists only in-frame clones, some missing. The sample contains approximately 30,000 clones, around 88% of which appear only once. The sequencing used CD4+ T cells from PBMCs, collected before stem cell transplantation. Receptors originate from a human donor with POMP-related autoinflammation and immune dysregulation (PRAID).

This clone has just a few counts. This rearrangement joins TRBV5-1 to TRBJ2-1; D is unclear. The CDR3 runs 15 residues. Trimming cost V 0 bases and J 0 bases, with 7 bases left between them. Germline V gene sequence: CDR1 SGHRS, CDR2 YFSETQ. The CDR3: CASSLARSSYNEQFF. The CDR3 region has the DNA TGCGCCAGCAGCTTGGCCAGGAGCTCCTACAATGAGCAGTTCTTC.

This chain joins TRBV10-3 and TRBJ2-3, with D possibly being TRBD1 (5 bases). CDR1 is ENHRY, CDR2 SYGVKD, per germline. Trimming stripped 5 bases from V and 2 bases from J, with 14 bases between. This CDR3 spans 15 amino acids. The chain's CDR3 is CAISPQGSLTDTQYF. CDR3 sequence (DNA): TGTGCCATCAGTCCTCAGGGCTCCCTCACAGATACGCAGTATTTT.

This clone was picked up one time. The V gene is TRBV19, the J gene TRBJ2-7; no definite D call. This CDR3 comprises 14 residues. The germline V and J ends were trimmed by 3 bases and 8 bases, with 17 bases remaining between them. The germline V gene encodes CDR1 LNHDA and CDR2 SQIVND (reference sequence). In nucleotides, the CDR3 is TGTGCCAGTAGTATCAATGGAGACCCGACTCAGCAGTACTTC. Translation gives CASSINGDPTQQYF. The full variable domain, with the rest looked up from reference TRBV19 and TRBJ2-7, is DGGITQSPKYLFRKEGQNVTLSCEQNLNHDAMYWYRQDPGQGLRLIYYSQIVNDFQKGDIAEGYSVSREKKESFPLTVTSAQKNPTAFYLCASSINGDPTQQYFGPGTRLTVT.

This rearrangement joins TRBV10-3 to TRBJ2-7; 8 bases align to TRBD1. The CDR3 covers 13 residues. Germline trimming cut 8 bases from V and 2 bases from J; bases unmatched to any gene: 5. CDR1 ENHRY and CDR2 SYGVKD come from the germline V gene. The CDR3: CAIRGTGTYEQYF. The CDR3 DNA reads as TGTGCCATCCGCGGGACAGGAACCTACGAGCAGTACTTC.

The J gene is TRBJ2-3, the V gene TRBV5-1; D remains unclear. Trimming cost V 1 base and J 0 bases, with 6 bases left between them. The CDR3 length is 14 residues. CDR1 is SGHRS and CDR2 is YFSETQ in the germline V gene. The CDR3: CASSLWVSTDTQYF. The DNA for the CDR3 is TGCGCCAGCAGCTTGTGGGTTAGCACAGATACGCAGTATTTT.

V gene TRBV15 combines with J gene TRBJ2-3; no reliable D call. This CDR3 comprises 14 residues. V lost 1 base and J 3 bases, leaving 8 bases between the germline ends. Germline lookup yields CDR1 LNHNV and CDR2 YYDKDF (reference sequence). CDR3 sequence: CATSRVQSTDTQYF. In nucleotides, the CDR3 is TGTGCCACCAGCAGAGTACAGTCGACAGATACGCAGTATTTT.

V usage is TRBV6-5 and J usage is TRBJ2-2; TRBD1 is a possible D gene (5 bases). V was pared by 2 bases and J by 7 bases, with 8 bases between. Germline V lookup: CDR1 MNHEY, CDR2 SVGAGI. There are 13 residues in the CDR3. CDR3 sequence (DNA): TGTGCCAGCAGTTACCTCAGGGACGGGGAGCTGTTTTTT. Translated: CASSYLRDGELFF.

The chain has TRBV10-2 and TRBJ2-1; D is unclear. This CDR3 is built from 14 residues. Germline V gene sequence: CDR1 WSHSY, CDR2 SAAADI. Trimming removed 0 bases from V and 5 bases from J, with 8 bases in between. CDR3 amino acids: CASSESNENNEQFF. The CDR3 DNA is TGCGCCAGCAGTGAGTCGAATGAGAACAATGAGCAGTTCTTC.

CDR3 sequence (DNA): TGTGCCAGCAGTTACGCCACTAGCGGGGGGGATACGCAGTATTTT. Residues: CASSYATSGGDTQYF. V usage is TRBV6-5 and J usage is TRBJ2-3, with 12 bases identical to TRBD2. Trimming cost V 2 bases and J 6 bases; bases outside gene matches: 3. From germline, CDR1 is MNHEY and CDR2 SVGAGI. The CDR3 contains 15 residues.

This clone has only one observation. The chain combines TRBV28 with TRBJ2-7; 8 bases are shared with TRBD1. Per germline, CDR1 MDHEN and CDR2 SYDVKM. This CDR3 comprises 15 residues. Germline trimming cut 4 bases from V and 3 bases from J; bases unmatched to any gene: 8. The CDR3 DNA is TGTGCCAGCAGTTCCTACTGGACAGGGCTCTACGAGCAGTACTTC. Translation gives CASSSYWTGLYEQYF.

The chain uses TRBV5-1 and TRBJ2-1; D is unresolved. This CDR3 contains 13 residues. The germline CDR1 and CDR2 sequences are SGHRS and YFSETQ. The V gene lost 0 bases and the J gene lost 6 bases, with 7 bases spanning the gap. CDR3 nucleotides: TGCGCCAGCAGCTTGGGCGCCCTCAATGAGCAGTTCTTC. This gives the protein CASSLGALNEQFF.

This rearrangement joins TRBV2 to TRBJ1-2, with 10 nucleotides matching TRBD1. Germline CDR1 reads SNHLY; CDR2 reads FYNNEI. The CDR3 is 15 amino acids. The V and J ends lost 7 bases and 0 bases, in that order; junction bases with no gene match: 5. This CDR3 is CASTWDRGANYGYTF. The CDR3 DNA follows: TGTGCCAGCACCTGGGACAGGGGAGCTAACTATGGCTACACCTTC.

As for this clone: Mismatch with germline at one junction end may stem from a read error. The chain employs TRBV2 and TRBJ2-7; D is tentatively TRBD1 or TRBD2 (6 bases each). The CDR3 runs to 15 residues. The germline gives CDR1 SNHLY, CDR2 FYNNEI. CDR3 protein: CASSEGGTSSYEQYF. CDR3 nucleotides: TGTGCCAGCAGCGAAGGCGGGACATCTTCCTACGAGCAGTACTTC.